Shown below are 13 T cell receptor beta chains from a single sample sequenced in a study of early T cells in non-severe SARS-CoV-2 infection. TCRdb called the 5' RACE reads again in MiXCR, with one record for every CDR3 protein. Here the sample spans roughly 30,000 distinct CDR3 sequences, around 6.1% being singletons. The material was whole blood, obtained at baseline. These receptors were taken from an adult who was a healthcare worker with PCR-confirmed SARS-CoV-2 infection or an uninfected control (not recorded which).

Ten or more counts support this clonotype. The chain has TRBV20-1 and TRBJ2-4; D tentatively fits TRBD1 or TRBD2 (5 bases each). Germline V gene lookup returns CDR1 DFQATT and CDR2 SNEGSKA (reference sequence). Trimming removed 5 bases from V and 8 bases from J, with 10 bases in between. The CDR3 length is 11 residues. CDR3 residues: CSAPRDDIQYF. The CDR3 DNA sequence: TGCAGTGCTCCCAGGGACGACATTCAGTACTTC.

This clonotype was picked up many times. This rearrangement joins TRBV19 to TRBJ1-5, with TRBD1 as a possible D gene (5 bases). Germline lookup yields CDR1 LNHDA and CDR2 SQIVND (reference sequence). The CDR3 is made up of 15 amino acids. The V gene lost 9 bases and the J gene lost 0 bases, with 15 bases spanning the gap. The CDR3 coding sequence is TGTGCCAGCGCCCTGGGGGGGTCTAGCAATCAGCCCCAGCATTTT. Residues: CASALGGSSNQPQHF.

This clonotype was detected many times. The chain's CDR3 is CASSFGGAVNEQFF. The CDR3 DNA is TGTGCCAGCAGCTTCGGGGGAGCGGTCAATGAGCAGTTCTTC. The rearrangement joins TRBV7-9 to TRBJ2-1; D possibly corresponds to TRBD2 (6 bases). The CDR3 extends over 14 amino acids. Germline assignment: CDR1 SEHNR and CDR2 FQNEAQ (reference sequence). V dropped 3 bases and J dropped 6 bases, with 12 bases sitting between them.

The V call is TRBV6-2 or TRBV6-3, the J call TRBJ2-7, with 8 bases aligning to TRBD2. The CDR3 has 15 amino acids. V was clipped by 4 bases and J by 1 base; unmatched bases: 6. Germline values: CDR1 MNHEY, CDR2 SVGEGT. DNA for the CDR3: TGTGCCAGCAGTTTCGGGGGGGCCGTTTCCTACGAGCAGTACTTC. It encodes CASSFGGAVSYEQYF.

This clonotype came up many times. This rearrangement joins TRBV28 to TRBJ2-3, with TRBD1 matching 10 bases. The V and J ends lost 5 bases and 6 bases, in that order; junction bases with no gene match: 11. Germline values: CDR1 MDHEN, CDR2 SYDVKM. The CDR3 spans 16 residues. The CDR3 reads CASSTPGTGALDTQYF. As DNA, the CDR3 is TGTGCCAGCAGTACGCCCGGGACAGGGGCATTGGATACGCAGTATTTT.

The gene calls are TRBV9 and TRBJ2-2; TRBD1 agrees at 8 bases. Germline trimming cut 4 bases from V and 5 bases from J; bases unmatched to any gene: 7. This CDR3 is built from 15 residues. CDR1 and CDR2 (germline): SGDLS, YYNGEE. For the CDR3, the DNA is TGTGCCAGCAGCCCTGGGACAGGCTCAACCGGGGAGCTGTTTTTT. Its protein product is CASSPGTGSTGELFF. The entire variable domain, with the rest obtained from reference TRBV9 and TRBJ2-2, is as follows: DSGVTQTPKHLITATGQRVTLRCSPRSGDLSVYWYQQSLDQGLQFLIQYYNGEERAKGNILERFSAQQFPDLHSELNLSSLELGDSALYFCASSPGTGSTGELFFGEGSRLTVL.

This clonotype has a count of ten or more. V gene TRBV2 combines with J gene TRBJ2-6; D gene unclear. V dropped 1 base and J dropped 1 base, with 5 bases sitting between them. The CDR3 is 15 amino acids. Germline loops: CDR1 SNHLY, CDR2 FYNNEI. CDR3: CASSEGVSGANVLTF. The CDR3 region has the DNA TGTGCCAGCAGTGAAGGGGTATCTGGGGCCAACGTCCTGACTTTC.

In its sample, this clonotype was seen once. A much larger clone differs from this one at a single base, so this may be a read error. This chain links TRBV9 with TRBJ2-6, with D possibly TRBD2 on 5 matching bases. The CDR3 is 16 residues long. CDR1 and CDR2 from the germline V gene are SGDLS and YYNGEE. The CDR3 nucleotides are TGTGCCAGCAGCGTAGCTTACCGTGCCGGGGACAACGTCCTGACTTTC. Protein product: CASSVAYRAGDNVLTF.

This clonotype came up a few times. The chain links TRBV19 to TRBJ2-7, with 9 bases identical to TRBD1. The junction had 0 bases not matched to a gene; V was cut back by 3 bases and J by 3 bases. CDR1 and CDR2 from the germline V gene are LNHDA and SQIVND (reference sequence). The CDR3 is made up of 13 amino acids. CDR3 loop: CASSMGQGYEQYF. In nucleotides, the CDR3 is TGTGCCAGTAGTATGGGACAGGGCTACGAGCAGTACTTC.

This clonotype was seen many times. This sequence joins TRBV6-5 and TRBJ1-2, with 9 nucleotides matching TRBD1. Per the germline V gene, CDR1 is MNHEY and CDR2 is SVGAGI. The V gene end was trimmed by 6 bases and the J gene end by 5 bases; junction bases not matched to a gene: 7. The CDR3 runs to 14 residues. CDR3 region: CASSFTGGEYGYTF. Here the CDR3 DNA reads TGTGCCAGCAGCTTTACAGGGGGCGAGTATGGCTACACCTTC.

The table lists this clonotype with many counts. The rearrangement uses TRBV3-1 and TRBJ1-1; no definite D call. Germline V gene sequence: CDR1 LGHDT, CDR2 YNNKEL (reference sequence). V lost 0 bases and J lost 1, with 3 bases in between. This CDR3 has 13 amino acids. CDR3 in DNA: TGTGCCAGCAGCCAAGAGTGGAACACTGAAGCTTTCTTT. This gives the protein CASSQEWNTEAFF.

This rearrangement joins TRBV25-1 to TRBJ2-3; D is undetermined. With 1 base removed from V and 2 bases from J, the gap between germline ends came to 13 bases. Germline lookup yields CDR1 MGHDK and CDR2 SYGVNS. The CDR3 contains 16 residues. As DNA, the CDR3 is TGTGCCAGCAGTGAATCAGGTGCAAGGGACACAGATACGCAGTATTTT. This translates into CASSESGARDTDTQYF.

The CDR3 loop is CASSLGAGVTYNEQFF. CDR3 in DNA: TGTGCCAGCAGCTTAGGAGCGGGGGTTACCTACAATGAGCAGTTCTTC. The chain is built from TRBV7-2 and TRBJ2-1; 8 positions agree with TRBD2. In germline, CDR1 is SGHTA, CDR2 FQGNSA. The CDR3 loop spans 16 amino acids. Trimming took 1 base from V and 2 from J; bases not matched to a gene: 4. The complete variable domain, with remaining parts taken from reference TRBV7-2 and TRBJ2-1, reads GAGVSQSPSNKVTEKGKDVELRCDPISGHTALYWYRQSLGQGLEFLIYFQGNSAPDKSGLPSDRFSAERTGGSVSTLTIQRTQQEDSAVYLCASSLGAGVTYNEQFFGPGTRLTVL.